A single sample is the source of the 30 T cell receptor beta chains below, sequenced in a study of tumor-infiltrating lymphocytes in primary liver carcinoma. Starting from 500 ng of total RNA, TCR beta cDNA was produced with a primer in the constant region. Three-round nested multiplex PCR performed with slightly modified ARM-PCR produced the TCR beta libraries. Each of the first two PCR rounds ran approximately 11 cycles with TRBV1-TRBV30 forward and C-beta reverse primers. TCRdb reprocessed the multiplex PCR reads via MiXCR and lists one record per CDR3 protein. Of fewer than 400,000 distinct CDR3 sequences listed, about 60% are singletons. Blood RNA was derived from unsorted whole blood, and germline DNA was extracted too. Sequencing was done on a sample of peripheral blood. All receptors come from a man between 35 and 55 years old with primary liver carcinoma and hepatitis B virus infection.

The CDR3 region is CATSPSNYEQYF. The CDR3, as DNA: TGTGCCACCTCTCCGTCGAACTACGAGCAGTACTTC. This sequence joins TRBV15 and TRBJ2-7; no clear D. Germline V gene lookup returns CDR1 LNHNV and CDR2 YYDKDF (reference sequence). V was pared by 8 bases and J by 3 bases, with 11 bases between. The CDR3 is 12 amino acids.

A note on this clonotype: This may be a read error, as it is one base from a much larger clone. This chain connects TRBV4-2 to TRBJ2-7, with 14 positions matching TRBD2. The germline gives CDR1 LGHNA, CDR2 YNFKEQ. CDR3 length equals 17 residues. V trimming: 4 bases; J trimming: 0 bases; junction bases outside the gene matches: 5. The CDR3 DNA is TGTGCCAGCAGCCTCCTGACTAGCGGGGGGGGCTCCTACGAGCAGTACTTC. Its protein product is CASSLLTSGGGSYEQYF.

As regards this clonotype: Possible read error: a much larger clone is one base away. The J gene is TRBJ2-1, the V gene TRBV6-5; 7 bases are shared with TRBD1. CDR1 and CDR2 (germline): MNHEY, SVGAGI. This CDR3 contains 15 residues. J was trimmed by 3 bases and V by 7 bases; bases with no gene match: 9. For the CDR3, the DNA is TGTGCCAGCACCCCGGGACAGAGGAGCTACAATGAGCAGTTCTTC. Amino acids: CASTPGQRSYNEQFF.

The rearrangement links TRBV7-9 to TRBJ1-1; D not resolved. The CDR3 spans 13 residues. CDR1 and CDR2 (germline): SEHNR, FQNEAQ (reference sequence). Trimming removed 5 bases at V and 3 bases at J, with 10 bases between. CDR3: CASSPREDTEAFF. The CDR3 DNA reads as TGTGCCAGCAGCCCCCGAGAGGACACTGAAGCTTTCTTT.

Note on this clonotype: This could be a read error, since a much larger clone is one nucleotide away. V and J are TRBV12-3 or TRBV12-4 and TRBJ2-5; the D gene is possibly TRBD1 (6 bases). V was shortened by 7 bases and J by 2 bases, with 17 bases between the two germline ends. The CDR3 is 15 amino acids. CDR3 coding DNA: TGTGCCAGCATCTCGTGGGCAGGGACACAAGAGACCCAGTACTTC. Protein: CASISWAGTQETQYF.

This chain links TRBV7-2 with TRBJ2-7; tentatively, D is TRBD2 (5 bases). Between the trimmed V and J ends, which lost 4 bases and 2 bases, there was a span of 15 bases. Per the germline V gene, CDR1 is SGHTA and CDR2 is FQGNSA. This CDR3 has 15 residues. This CDR3 is CASSSPGTSTYEQYF. The DNA for the CDR3 is TGTGCCAGCAGCTCCCCGGGAACCTCAACCTACGAGCAGTACTTC. The variable domain in full, with the rest retrieved from reference TRBV7-2 and TRBJ2-7, is GAGVSQSPSNKVTEKGKDVELRCDPISGHTALYWYRQSLGQGLEFLIYFQGNSAPDKSGLPSDRFSAERTGGSVSTLTIQRTQQEDSAVYLCASSSPGTSTYEQYFGPGTRLTVT.

With regard to this clonotype: The junction differs from germline at one of its ends, possibly a read error. The V and J genes are TRBV2 and TRBJ2-2, with 7 bases that match TRBD1. The CDR3 runs to 14 residues. Germline loops: CDR1 SNHLY, CDR2 FYNNEI. The CDR3 sequence is CASSGQGNTGELSF. CDR3 DNA sequence: TGTGCCAGCAGTGGACAGGGAAACACCGGGGAGCTGTCTTTT.

The chain employs TRBV12-3 or TRBV12-4 and TRBJ1-3; D gene unclear. This CDR3 spans 13 amino acids. V was cut by 11 bases and J by 2 bases, with 13 bases left in between. As DNA, the CDR3 is TGTGCCCGCAATTTAATAGCTGGAAACACCATATATTTT. It specifies CARNLIAGNTIYF.

This clonotype was counted once. The CDR3 coding sequence is TGTGCCAGCTCACCACCGTCGACCCGTAGCACAGATACGCAGTATTTT. This sequence encodes CASSPPSTRSTDTQYF. This sequence joins TRBV18 and TRBJ2-3; D is undetermined. This CDR3 has 16 amino acids. Trimming took off 0 bases at V and 0 bases at J, with 10 bases between the two ends. CDR1 KGHSH and CDR2 LQKENI come from the germline V gene.

This clonotype was found many times. This chain links TRBV4-1 with TRBJ2-1, with 14 bases lining up with TRBD2. CDR3 length equals 19 residues. Germline values: CDR1 MGHRA, CDR2 YSYEKL. Trimming removed 5 bases from V and 6 bases from J; junction bases left unmatched: 15. The CDR3 DNA reads as TGCGCCAGCAGCGGCCCGGGACTAGCGGGAGTCGGGAAGGGCAATGAGCAGTTCTTC. As protein: CASSGPGLAGVGKGNEQFF.

This clonotype showed up many times. This sequence joins TRBV4-1 and TRBJ1-6; D unresolved. CDR3 size: 11 residues. Trimming removed 1 base at V and 19 bases at J, with 11 bases between. Germline V gene lookup returns CDR1 MGHRA and CDR2 YSYEKL. CDR3 nucleotides: TGCGCCAGCAGCCAAGGGGAAAAGTTACACTTT. Encoded protein: CASSQGEKLHF.

Points on this clonotype: One junction end does not reproduce the germline sequence, and a read error may be involved. The chain uses TRBV6-5 and TRBJ1-2, with TRBD1 matching over 7 bases. Germline V gene lookup returns CDR1 MNHEY and CDR2 SVGAGI. This CDR3 has 15 amino acids. The CDR3 spells CASSRPLTGSYAYTF. The CDR3 DNA reads TGTGCCAGCAGTCGACCCTTGACAGGGAGCTATGCCTACACCTTC.

This clonotype was picked up a small number of times. CDR3 sequence (DNA): TGTGCCACGAGAACAACTGAAGCTTTCTTT. Translating gives CATRTTEAFF. V gene TRBV6-1 combines with J gene TRBJ1-1, with D unresolved. The CDR3 is 10 residues long. Germline CDR1 MNHNS, CDR2 SASEGT. Trimming pared 10 bases from V and 5 bases from J, leaving 8 bases between.

As DNA, the CDR3 is TGTGCCAGCAGCTTATATCGGGGACTCATCTACTTC. It specifies CASSLYRGLIYF. The chain recombines TRBV11-2 with TRBJ2-7, with TRBD2 as a possible D gene (6 bases). The CDR3 spans 12 residues. Germline CDR1 and CDR2: SGHAT and FQNNGV. Trimming left V 2 bases short and J 13 bases short, with 15 bases between.

In its sample, this clonotype was seen a few times. Relative to the germline gene, one junction end is altered; a read error may explain this. This chain connects TRBV11-1 to TRBJ2-5, with 8 bases fitting TRBD2. The CDR3 sequence is 15 residues long. Germline V gene data show CDR1 as SGHAT and CDR2 as FQDESV (reference sequence). CDR3 in amino acids: CASSLASAGAETQYF. CDR3 DNA sequence: TGTGCCAGCAGCTTAGCATCAGCGGGAGCGGAGACCCAGTATTTC. The variable domain in full, with the rest retrieved from reference TRBV11-1 and TRBJ2-5, is EAEVAQSPRYKITEKSQAVAFWCDPISGHATLYWYRQILGQGPELLVQFQDESVVDDSQLPKDRFSAERLKGVDSTLKIQPAELGDSAMYLCASSLASAGAETQYFGPGTRLLVL.

This clonotype has a handful of counts. V is TRBV1 and J is TRBJ1-4. TRBV1 is a pseudogene locus. The CDR3 loop spans 12 amino acids. CDR3 nucleotides: TGCACCAGCGGCGGTGGGAATGAAAAACTGTTTTTT. Amino acids: CTSGGGNEKLFF.

V usage is TRBV14 and J usage is TRBJ2-1; D is unclear. This CDR3 contains 12 residues. Germline CDR1 SGHDN, CDR2 FVKESK. Trimming pared 6 bases from V and 7 bases from J, leaving 10 bases between. CDR3 in amino acids: CASRRDWNEQFF. In DNA form, the CDR3 reads TGTGCCAGCAGACGTGATTGGAATGAGCAGTTCTTC.

This clonotype occurred a few times. The chain combines TRBV7-9 with TRBJ2-5, with TRBD1 identical over 8 bases. The CDR3 is made up of 14 amino acids. Germline V gives CDR1 SEHNR, CDR2 FQNEAQ (reference sequence). The junction had 9 bases not matched to a gene; V was cut back by 7 bases and J by 5 bases. The CDR3 region has the DNA TGTGCCAGCACCATAAATAGACAGGGGGAGACCCAGTACTTC. Translating it yields CASTINRQGETQYF.

For this clonotype: A read error may produce the germline difference seen at one junction end. The chain recombines TRBV5-1 with TRBJ2-1; the D is unclear. Per germline, CDR1 SGHRS and CDR2 YFSETQ. The CDR3 is 13 amino acids. The CDR3 reads CAGSLTIGNEQFF. Here the CDR3 DNA reads TGCGCCGGCAGCTTGACCATCGGGAATGAGCAGTTCTTC.

This clonotype was counted at least ten times. The chain links TRBV29-1 to TRBJ2-5, with TRBD2 matching over 9 bases. The CDR3 covers 11 residues. In germline, CDR1 is SQVTM, CDR2 ANQGSEA. The V and J ends lost 6 bases and 4 bases, in that order; junction bases with no gene match: 0. The CDR3 sequence is CSVGLAETQYF. Written as DNA, the CDR3 is TGCAGCGTGGGACTAGCAGAGACCCAGTACTTC.

Turning to this clonotype: A read error may be the cause here, since a much bigger clone is one base away. The CDR3 ends on some other residue instead of the conserved phenylalanine or tryptophan, so this is likely a read error. V usage is TRBV29-1 and J usage is TRBJ1-1; D is perhaps TRBD1 (5 bases). The CDR3 spans 13 residues. Germline V lookup: CDR1 SQVTM, CDR2 ANQGSEA. Trimming pared 8 bases from V and 10 bases from J, leaving 23 bases between. CDR3 loop: CSSQGSISQGAFS. The CDR3 DNA sequence: TGCAGCTCTCAGGGCAGTATAAGTCAAGGAGCTTTCTCT.

Concerning this clonotype itself: At one end, the junction sequence differs from germline, possibly due to a read error. The rearrangement uses TRBV11-3 and TRBJ2-1; TRBD2 matches 8 bases. CDR3 length: 14 residues. Germline V gene lookup returns CDR1 SGHNT and CDR2 YENEEA. The CDR3 coding sequence is TGTGCCAGCCCCCGGCGTAGCGGGATGGATGAGCGGTTCTTC. This gives the protein CASPRRSGMDERFF.

The gene calls are TRBV28 and TRBJ2-5; D may be TRBD1 or TRBD2 (5 bases each). The CDR3 spans 14 residues. Germline V gives CDR1 MDHEN, CDR2 SYDVKM. Trimming cost V 5 bases and J 10 bases, with 20 bases left between them. Written as DNA, the CDR3 is TGTGCCAGCAGTAGGGACCACCTCAGGCAGAGCCAGTACTTC. This translates into CASSRDHLRQSQYF.

In its sample, this clonotype was seen many times. V and J are TRBV29-1 and TRBJ2-1; D perhaps matches TRBD2 (6 bases). V was cut by 7 bases and J by 9 bases, with 22 bases left in between. This CDR3 is built from 14 residues. Germline V gives CDR1 SQVTM, CDR2 ANQGSEA. The CDR3 here is CSALDGTSASEQFF. The CDR3 bases are TGCAGCGCCCTTGACGGGACTTCAGCTAGTGAGCAGTTCTTC.

This clonotype was counted ten times or more. The rearrangement uses TRBV29-1 and TRBJ2-5, with TRBD2 matching over 10 bases. Per the germline V gene, CDR1 is SQVTM and CDR2 is ANQGSEA. With V trimmed by 8 bases and J by 1 base, 7 bases remained unmatched. This CDR3 region has 14 residues. CDR3 residues: CSQELAGGQETQYF. DNA of the CDR3: TGCAGCCAAGAATTAGCGGGAGGCCAAGAGACCCAGTACTTC.

As concerns this clonotype: Just one base apart from a much larger clone, this may be a read error. The chain uses TRBV12-5 and TRBJ2-1, with D uncertain. CDR3 length: 11 residues. Trimming took 8 bases from V and 8 from J, leaving 10 bases between them. Germline assignment: CDR1 LGHNT and CDR2 FRNRAP. The CDR3 protein is CASSREDEQFF. Here the CDR3 DNA reads TGTGCTAGTAGTCGAGAGGATGAGCAGTTCTTC.

This clonotype was seen just once. The chain joins TRBV6-5 to TRBJ2-1, with 12 positions matching TRBD2. V dropped 9 bases and J dropped 7; count of bases not matched to a gene: 13. Per the germline V gene, CDR1 is MNHEY and CDR2 is SVGAGI. CDR3 size: 16 residues. The CDR3 DNA follows: TGTGCCAGTAGTCTCCGCACTAGCGGGAGGAGGAATGAGCAGTTCTTC. Translating gives CASSLRTSGRRNEQFF.

Regarding this clonotype: This sequence may be a read error, since a much larger clone differs from it by one base. The rearrangement links TRBV6-5 to TRBJ2-3; D ambiguous. In germline, CDR1 is MNHEY, CDR2 SVGAGI. The CDR3 totals 13 residues. The CDR3 coding sequence is TGTGCCTGCAGTTACGCCAGCGTTGGTACGCAGTATTTT. Translating it yields CACSYASVGTQYF.

Regarding this clonotype: The junction departs from the called germline gene at one end, perhaps through a read error. V gene TRBV4-3 combines with J gene TRBJ2-2; D may match TRBD1 or TRBD2 (5 bases each). Per the germline V gene, CDR1 is LGHNA and CDR2 is YSLEER. The CDR3 extends over 16 amino acids. The CDR3 region has the DNA TGCGCCAACAGCCAATCGTTATCGAGGGGCAACGGGGAGCTGTTTTTT. Translated, it gives CANSQSLSRGNGELFF.

This clonotype was picked up a small number of times. This sequence joins TRBV20-1 and TRBJ2-5; tentatively, D is TRBD1 (7 bases). The CDR3 runs to 14 residues. Germline lookup yields CDR1 DFQATT and CDR2 SNEGSKA (reference sequence). The germline V and J ends were trimmed by 5 bases and 5 bases, with 18 bases remaining between them. CDR3 region: CSADWRGLEETQYF. The DNA for the CDR3 is TGCAGTGCTGATTGGAGGGGGCTGGAGGAGACCCAGTACTTC.